The sequence of this T cell receptor (beta chain) was determined in a study of Ad26.COV2.S vaccination and SARS-CoV-2 variants. Method: immunoSEQ multiplex PCR; TCRdb's copy keeps in-frame clones and lacks some. This table holds approximately 460,000 clones, roughly nine tenths found once. Regarding treatment: over 15 received Ad26.COV2.S at low or high dose, single or two shots; about five received placebo; per-sample allocation not given. Sampling occurred on day 63 after the first vaccine or placebo injection. Germline values: CDR1 SGHAT, CDR2 FQNNGV. V was clipped by 3 bases and J by 7 bases; unmatched bases: 5. The CDR3 runs to 14 residues.

The receptor comes from a person between 18 and 65 years old who received the Ad26.COV2.S COVID-19 vaccine or a placebo. The chain couples TRBV11-2 to TRBJ2-3, with 9 bases aligning to TRBD2. Here the sequenced sample was peripheral blood, taken in a trial of Ad26.COV2.S vaccine versus placebo. CDR3 protein: CASSFGGLAYTQYF. CDR3 DNA: TGTGCCAGCAGCTTTGGGGGACTAGCTTATACGCAGTATTTT.